A single count supports the clone carrying this T cell receptor (beta chain). Antigen unknown. The data were taken from a study of T cell responses to AZD1222 COVID-19 vaccine. Overall study results and limits: Following two doses of AZD1222, Spike-specific TCR breadth and depth rose. There were mostly white British donors and more females than males, and clonal diversity was possibly underestimated. Just six AZD1222 recipients tested seropositive at baseline.

Germline values: CDR1 LNHDA, CDR2 SQIVND (reference sequence). The CDR3 extends over 13 amino acids. V shed 10 bases and J shed 2 bases, with 15 bases lying between them. Investigators merged groups given second doses at roughly 4 or roughly 12 weeks. Assay used: immunoSEQ multiplex PCR; TCRdb lists only in-frame clones, some missing. This sample has 200,000 or so clones, with over 85% found just once. V is TRBV19 and J is TRBJ2-7; either TRBD1 or TRBD2 may supply D (6 bases each). The sequence derives from an adult who received the AZD1222 COVID-19 vaccine. Sample: peripheral blood, taken 28 days after the second AZD1222 dose. The CDR3 region has the DNA TGTGCCACGCACGGGGGCACCACCTACGAGCAGTACTTC. This gives the protein CATHGGTTYEQYF.